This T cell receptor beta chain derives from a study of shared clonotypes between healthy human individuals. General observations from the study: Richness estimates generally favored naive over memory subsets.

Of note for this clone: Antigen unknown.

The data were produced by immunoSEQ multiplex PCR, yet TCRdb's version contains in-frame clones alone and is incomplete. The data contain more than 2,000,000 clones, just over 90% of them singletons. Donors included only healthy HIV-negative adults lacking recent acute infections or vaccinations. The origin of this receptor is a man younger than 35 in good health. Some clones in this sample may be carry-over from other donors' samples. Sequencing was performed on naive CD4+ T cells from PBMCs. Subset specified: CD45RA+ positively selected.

CDR3 coding DNA: TGCAGCGCGGTATCGTGGGAGACCCAGTACTTC. Its translation is CSAVSWETQYF. This chain joins TRBV20-1 and TRBJ2-5; unclear D gene. The CDR3 is made up of 11 amino acids. Germline CDR1 DFQATT, CDR2 SNEGSKA (reference sequence).